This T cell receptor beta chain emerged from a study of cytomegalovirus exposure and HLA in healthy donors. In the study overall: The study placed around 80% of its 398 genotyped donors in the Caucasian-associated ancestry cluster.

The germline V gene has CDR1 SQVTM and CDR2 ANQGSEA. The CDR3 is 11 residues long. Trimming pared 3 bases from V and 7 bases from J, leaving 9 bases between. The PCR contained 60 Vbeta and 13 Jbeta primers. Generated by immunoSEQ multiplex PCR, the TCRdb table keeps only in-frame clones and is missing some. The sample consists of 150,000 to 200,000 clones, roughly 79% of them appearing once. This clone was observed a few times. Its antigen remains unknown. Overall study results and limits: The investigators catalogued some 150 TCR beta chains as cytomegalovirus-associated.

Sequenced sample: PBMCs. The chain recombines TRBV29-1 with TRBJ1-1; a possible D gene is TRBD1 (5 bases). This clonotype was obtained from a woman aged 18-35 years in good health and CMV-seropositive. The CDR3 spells CSVDGALEAFF. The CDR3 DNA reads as TGCAGCGTTGATGGGGCACTTGAAGCTTTCTTT.